This entry features one T cell receptor beta chain sequence. With 60 Vbeta and 13 Jbeta primers, the PCR was carried out. Methods used by the authors: An analysis performed later counted 72 million or so unique TCR beta chains (roughly 10 million of them shared). Here immunoSEQ multiplex PCR was the method, and the copy in TCRdb shows in-frame clones only, minus some. V and J calls and clone size come straight from that table; D and trimming were deduced from the DNA. This table has approximately 150,000 clones, around three quarters appearing once. The CDR3 runs to 15 residues. The germline gives CDR1 MDHEN, CDR2 SYDVKM. Trimming shortened V by 2 bases and J by 5 bases, and 13 bases separated the two germline ends. The sample is drawn from a study of cytomegalovirus exposure and HLA in healthy donors. Study information: An analysis done earlier identified 90 million to 120 million unique TCR beta sequences from roughly 190 million T cells.

The TCR originated in a woman in her forties in good health and CMV-seronegative. The rearrangement joins TRBV28 to TRBJ2-1; maybe TRBD1 (6 bases). The sequenced sample consisted of PBMCs. The CDR3 DNA reads TGTGCCAGCAGTTTACCCCCAGCAGGGGACAATGAGCAGTTCTTC. It is translated as CASSLPPAGDNEQFF.